The rows below give T cell receptor beta chains drawn from one sample of a study of identical twins. TCRdb recomputed calls from the 5' RACE reads with MiXCR, one row per CDR3 protein. This table has around 510,000 distinct CDR3 sequences, around an eighth appearing once. These data were likewise used in another study, on yellow fever vaccine responses in identical twins.

Sample: CD4+ T cells sorted from blood. Receptors were obtained from a young woman in good health. Each CDR3 is given without its conserved first and last residue.

j_call v_call cdr3_aa
TRBJ2-1 TRBV12-3/TRBV12-4 ASISRTARYNEQF
TRBJ2-7 TRBV11-2 ASSLEGGESYEQY
TRBJ2-7 TRBV19 ASSERGAAYEQY
TRBJ2-7 TRBV5-1 ASSSDGFYYEQY
TRBJ2-7 TRBV25-1 ASSELTGVTSEQY
TRBJ2-6 TRBV30 AWGQGAGANVLT
TRBJ2-1 TRBV4-3 ASSQDWDFNNEQF
TRBJ2-1 TRBV29-1 SVESRDRVLYNEQF
TRBJ2-5 TRBV28 ASSPRTGTSTQY
TRBJ2-1 TRBV5-6 ASSLVGGTSYNEQF
TRBJ2-2 TRBV4-2 ASSQFRGDTGELF
TRBJ2-7 TRBV29-1 SVGTGVYEQY
TRBJ2-4 TRBV7-2 ASSLANTGGVVINIQY
TRBJ1-5 TRBV7-2 ASSLGVDGQPQH
TRBJ2-1 TRBV2 ATDYSGSSYNEQF
TRBJ1-2 TRBV29-1 SVGTDLRVFGGYT